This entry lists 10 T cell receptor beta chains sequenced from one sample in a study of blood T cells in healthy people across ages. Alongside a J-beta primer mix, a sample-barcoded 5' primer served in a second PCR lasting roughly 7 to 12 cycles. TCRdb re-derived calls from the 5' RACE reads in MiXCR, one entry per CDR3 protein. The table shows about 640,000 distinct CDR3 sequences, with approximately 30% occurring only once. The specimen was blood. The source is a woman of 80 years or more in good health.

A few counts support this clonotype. CDR3 sequence reads: CSARPPGADNSPLHF. CDR3 coding DNA: TGCAGTGCTAGACCACCGGGAGCTGATAATTCACCCCTCCACTTT. The rearrangement joins TRBV20-1 to TRBJ1-6; D ambiguous. Germline values: CDR1 DFQATT, CDR2 SNEGSKA (reference sequence). CDR3 size: 15 residues. V was pared by 2 bases and J by 5 bases, with 13 bases between.

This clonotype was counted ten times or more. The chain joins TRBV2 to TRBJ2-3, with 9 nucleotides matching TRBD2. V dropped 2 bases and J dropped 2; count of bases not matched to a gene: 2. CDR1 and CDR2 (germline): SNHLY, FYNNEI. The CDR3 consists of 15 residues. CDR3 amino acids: CASSELAGYTDTQYF. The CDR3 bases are TGTGCCAGCAGTGAACTAGCGGGGTACACAGATACGCAGTATTTT.

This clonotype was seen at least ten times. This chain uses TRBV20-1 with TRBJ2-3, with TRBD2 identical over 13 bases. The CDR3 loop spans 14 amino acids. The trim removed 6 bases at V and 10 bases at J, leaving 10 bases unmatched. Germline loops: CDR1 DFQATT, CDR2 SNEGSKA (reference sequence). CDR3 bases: TGCAGTGCCCAGCCGACTAGCGGGGGGACTCCGCAGTATTTT. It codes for CSAQPTSGGTPQYF.

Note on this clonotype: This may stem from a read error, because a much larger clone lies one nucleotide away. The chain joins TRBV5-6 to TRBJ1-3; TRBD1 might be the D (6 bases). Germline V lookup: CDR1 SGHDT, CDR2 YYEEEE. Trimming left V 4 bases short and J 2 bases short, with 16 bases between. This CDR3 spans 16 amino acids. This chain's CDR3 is CASSTFDRSPGNTIYF. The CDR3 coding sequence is TGTGCCAGCAGCACCTTCGACAGGAGCCCTGGAAACACCATATATTTT.

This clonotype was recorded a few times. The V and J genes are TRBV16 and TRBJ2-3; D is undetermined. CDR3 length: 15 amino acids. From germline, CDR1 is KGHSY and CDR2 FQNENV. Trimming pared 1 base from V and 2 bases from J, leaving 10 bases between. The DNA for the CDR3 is TGTGCCAGCAGCCAATTTGCTGGAAACACAGATACGCAGTATTTT. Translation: CASSQFAGNTDTQYF.

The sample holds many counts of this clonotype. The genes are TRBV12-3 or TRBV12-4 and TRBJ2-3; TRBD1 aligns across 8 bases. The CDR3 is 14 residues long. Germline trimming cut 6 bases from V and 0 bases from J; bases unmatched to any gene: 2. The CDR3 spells CASSQGASTDTQYF. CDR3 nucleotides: TGTGCCAGCAGCCAGGGGGCTAGCACAGATACGCAGTATTTT.

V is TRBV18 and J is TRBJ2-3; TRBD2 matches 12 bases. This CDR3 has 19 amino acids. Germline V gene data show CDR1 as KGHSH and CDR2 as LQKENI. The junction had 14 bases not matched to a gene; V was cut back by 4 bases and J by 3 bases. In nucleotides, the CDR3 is TGTGCCAGCTCACGATGGACTAGCGGGGCTCCGGAAGTAACAGATACGCAGTATTTT. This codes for CASSRWTSGAPEVTDTQYF.

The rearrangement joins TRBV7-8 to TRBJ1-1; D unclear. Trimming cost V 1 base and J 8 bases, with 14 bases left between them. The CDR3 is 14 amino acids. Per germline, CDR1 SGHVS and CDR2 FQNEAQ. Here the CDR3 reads CASSLDPGKSEAFF. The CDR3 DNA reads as TGTGCCAGCAGCTTAGATCCCGGGAAGAGCGAAGCTTTCTTT.

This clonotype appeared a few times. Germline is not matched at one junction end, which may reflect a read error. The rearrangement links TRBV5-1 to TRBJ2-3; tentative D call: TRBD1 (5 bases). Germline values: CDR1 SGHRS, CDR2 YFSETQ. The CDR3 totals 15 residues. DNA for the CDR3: TGCGCCAGCAGCTTGACAGGTCTTAGCACAGGTACGCAGTATTTT. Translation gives CASSLTGLSTGTQYF.

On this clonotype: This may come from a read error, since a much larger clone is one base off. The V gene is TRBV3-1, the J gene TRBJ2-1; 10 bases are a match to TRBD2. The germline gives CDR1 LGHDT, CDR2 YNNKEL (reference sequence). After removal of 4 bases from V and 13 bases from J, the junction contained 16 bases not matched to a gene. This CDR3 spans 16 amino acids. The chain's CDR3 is CASSLITPAGGETQFF. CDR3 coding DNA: TGTGCCAGCAGCCTAATAACGCCAGCGGGGGGGGAGACCCAGTTCTTC.